These 4 T cell receptor beta chains share one sample of origin, sequenced in a study of siplizumab effects on memory and regulatory T cells (dated by TCRdb to between 2017 and 2020). Libraries were constructed by the immunoSEQ multiplex PCR assay. The table was pulled from immuneACCESS by TCRdb, which kept in-frame rearrangements only. Such tables lose some clones; where checked, under half of the loss comes from unresolved V genes, and the rest has no known cause. The sample has 100,000 or so clones on record, 80% to 95% of them singletons. 12% of the sample comes from the top ten. The sample consisted of non-Treg CD4+ T cells sorted from blood. Read against the paper, the sample's cell subset or site label means: FACS-sorted unstimulated CD4+ non-regulatory T cells. The source is a human donor in good health.

The CDR3, as DNA: TGTGCCAGCAGCGTGTCCGGGACTAGTATGAATGAGCAGTTCTTC. Its translation: CASSVSGTSMNEQFF. The chain recombines TRBV9 with TRBJ2-1, with 8 bases that match TRBD2. Germline V gives CDR1 SGDLS, CDR2 YYNGEE. The CDR3 runs to 15 residues. J lost 7 bases, V lost 2 bases, and 8 bases had no gene match.

The chain has TRBV6-1 and TRBJ1-2, with D unresolved. Germline CDR1 reads MNHNS; CDR2 reads SASEGT. Trimming pared 3 bases from V and 5 bases from J, leaving 7 bases between. This CDR3 spans 12 amino acids. For the CDR3, the DNA is TGTGCCAGCAGTGACTCGGTGTATGGCTACACCTTC. This sequence encodes CASSDSVYGYTF.

Written as DNA, the CDR3 is TGTGCCAGCAGCGTTAGCGGATTCACCTACGAGCAGTACTTC. The encoded protein is CASSVSGFTYEQYF. The chain has TRBV5-4 and TRBJ2-7; D possibly corresponds to TRBD2 (6 bases). Germline V gives CDR1 SGHNT, CDR2 YYREEE (reference sequence). This CDR3 spans 14 amino acids. V was pared by 4 bases and J by 2 bases, with 13 bases between.

The chain joins TRBV2 to TRBJ2-3; D may be TRBD1 or TRBD2 (6 bases each). This CDR3 is built from 14 residues. From germline, CDR1 is SNHLY and CDR2 FYNNEI. V shed 5 bases and J shed 6 bases, with 15 bases lying between them. The CDR3 nucleotides read TGTGCCAGCAGTAATACAGGGAGGAGGGATACGCAGTATTTT. This codes for CASSNTGRRDTQYF.